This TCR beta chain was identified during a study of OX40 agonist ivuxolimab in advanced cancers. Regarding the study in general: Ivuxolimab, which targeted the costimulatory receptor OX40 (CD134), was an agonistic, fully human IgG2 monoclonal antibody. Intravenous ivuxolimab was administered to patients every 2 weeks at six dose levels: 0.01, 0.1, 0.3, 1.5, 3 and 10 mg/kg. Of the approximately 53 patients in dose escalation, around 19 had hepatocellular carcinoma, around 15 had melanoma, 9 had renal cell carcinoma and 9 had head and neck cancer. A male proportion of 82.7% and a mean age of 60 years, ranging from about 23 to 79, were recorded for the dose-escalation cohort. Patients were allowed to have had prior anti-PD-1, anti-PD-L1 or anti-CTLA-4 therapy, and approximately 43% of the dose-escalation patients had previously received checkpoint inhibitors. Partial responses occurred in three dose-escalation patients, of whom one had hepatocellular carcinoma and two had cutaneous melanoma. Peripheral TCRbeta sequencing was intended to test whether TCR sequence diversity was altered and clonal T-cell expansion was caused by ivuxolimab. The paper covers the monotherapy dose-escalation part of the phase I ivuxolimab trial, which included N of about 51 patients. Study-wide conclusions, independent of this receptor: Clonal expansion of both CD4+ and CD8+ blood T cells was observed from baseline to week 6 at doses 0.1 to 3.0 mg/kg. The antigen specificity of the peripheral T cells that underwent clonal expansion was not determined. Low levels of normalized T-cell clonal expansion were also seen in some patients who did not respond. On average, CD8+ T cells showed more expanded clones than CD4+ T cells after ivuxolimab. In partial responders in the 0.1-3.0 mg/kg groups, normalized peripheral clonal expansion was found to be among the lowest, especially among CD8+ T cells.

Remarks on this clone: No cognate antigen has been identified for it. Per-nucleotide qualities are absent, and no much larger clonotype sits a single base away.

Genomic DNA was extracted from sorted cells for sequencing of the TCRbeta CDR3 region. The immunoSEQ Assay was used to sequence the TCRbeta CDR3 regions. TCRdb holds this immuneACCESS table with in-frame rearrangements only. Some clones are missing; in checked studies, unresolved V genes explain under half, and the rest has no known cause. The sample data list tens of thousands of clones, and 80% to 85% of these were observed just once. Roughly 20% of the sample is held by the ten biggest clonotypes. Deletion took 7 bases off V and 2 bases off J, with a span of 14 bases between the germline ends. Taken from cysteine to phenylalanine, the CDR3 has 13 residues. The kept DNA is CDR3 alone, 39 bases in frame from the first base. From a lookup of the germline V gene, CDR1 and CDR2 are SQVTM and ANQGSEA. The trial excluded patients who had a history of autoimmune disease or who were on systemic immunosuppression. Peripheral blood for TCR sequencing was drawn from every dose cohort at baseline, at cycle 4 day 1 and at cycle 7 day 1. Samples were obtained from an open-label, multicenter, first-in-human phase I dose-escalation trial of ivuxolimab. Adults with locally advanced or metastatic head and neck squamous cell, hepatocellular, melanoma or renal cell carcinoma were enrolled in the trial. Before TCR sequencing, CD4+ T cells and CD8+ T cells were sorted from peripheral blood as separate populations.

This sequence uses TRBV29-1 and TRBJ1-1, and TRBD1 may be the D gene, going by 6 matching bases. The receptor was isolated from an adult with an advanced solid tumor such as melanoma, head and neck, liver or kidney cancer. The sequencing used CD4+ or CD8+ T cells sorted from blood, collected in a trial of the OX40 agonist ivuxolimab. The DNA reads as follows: TGCAGCGGCGCAGACAGGTTCAACACTGAAGCTTTCTTT. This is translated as CSGADRFNTEAFF.